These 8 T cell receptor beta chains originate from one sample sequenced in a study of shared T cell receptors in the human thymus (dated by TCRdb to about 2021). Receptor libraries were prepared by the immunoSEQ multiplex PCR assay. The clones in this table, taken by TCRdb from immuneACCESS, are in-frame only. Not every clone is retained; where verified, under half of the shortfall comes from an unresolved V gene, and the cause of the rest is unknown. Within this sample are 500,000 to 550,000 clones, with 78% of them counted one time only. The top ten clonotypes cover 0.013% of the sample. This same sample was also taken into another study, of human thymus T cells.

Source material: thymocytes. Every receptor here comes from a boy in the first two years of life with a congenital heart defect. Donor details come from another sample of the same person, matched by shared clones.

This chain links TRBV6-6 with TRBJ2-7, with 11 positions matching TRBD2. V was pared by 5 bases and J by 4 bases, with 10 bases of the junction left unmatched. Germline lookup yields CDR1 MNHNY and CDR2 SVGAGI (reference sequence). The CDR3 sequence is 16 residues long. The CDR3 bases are TGTGCCAGCAGTCTCCTGTTGGGGACTAGCGGTTACGAGCAGTACTTC. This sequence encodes CASSLLLGTSGYEQYF.

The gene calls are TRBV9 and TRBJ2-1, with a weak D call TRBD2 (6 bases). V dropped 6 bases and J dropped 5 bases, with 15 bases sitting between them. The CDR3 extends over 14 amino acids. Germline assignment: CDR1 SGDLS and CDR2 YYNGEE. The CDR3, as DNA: TGTGCCAGCACCCGGGAGTACCTAGACAATGAGCAGTTCTTC. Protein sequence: CASTREYLDNEQFF.

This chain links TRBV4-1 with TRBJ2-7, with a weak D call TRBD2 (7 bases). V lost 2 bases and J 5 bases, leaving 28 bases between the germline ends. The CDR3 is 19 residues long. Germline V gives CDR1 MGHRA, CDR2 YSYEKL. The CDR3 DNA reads TGCGCCAGCAGCCAACGAAAATGGGAGGGGGAGGGTAGCGCTCACGAGCAGTACTTC. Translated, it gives CASSQRKWEGEGSAHEQYF.

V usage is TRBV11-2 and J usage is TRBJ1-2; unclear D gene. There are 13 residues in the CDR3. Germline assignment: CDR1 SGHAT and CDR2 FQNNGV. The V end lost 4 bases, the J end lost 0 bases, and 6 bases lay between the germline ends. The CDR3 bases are TGTGCCAGCAGCTCCAATCCTAACTATGGCTACACCTTC. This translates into CASSSNPNYGYTF.

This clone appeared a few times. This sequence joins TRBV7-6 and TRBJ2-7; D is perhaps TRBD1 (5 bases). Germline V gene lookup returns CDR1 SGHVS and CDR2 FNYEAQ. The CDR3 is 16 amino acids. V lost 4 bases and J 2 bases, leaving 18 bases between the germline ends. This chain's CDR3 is CASSSAAGPRAYEQYF. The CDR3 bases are TGTGCCAGCAGCTCCGCTGCAGGGCCAAGGGCCTACGAGCAGTACTTC.

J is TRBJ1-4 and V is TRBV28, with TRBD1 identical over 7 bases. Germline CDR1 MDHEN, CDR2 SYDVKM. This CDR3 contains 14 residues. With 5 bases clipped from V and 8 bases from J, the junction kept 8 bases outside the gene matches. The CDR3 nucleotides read TGTGCCAGCAGTAGGGGGCCTGATTGCGAAAAACTGTTTTTT. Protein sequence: CASSRGPDCEKLFF.

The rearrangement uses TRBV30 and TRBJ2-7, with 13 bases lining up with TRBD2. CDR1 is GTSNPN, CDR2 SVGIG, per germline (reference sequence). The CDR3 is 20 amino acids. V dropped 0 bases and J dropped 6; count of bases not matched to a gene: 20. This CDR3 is CAWSVWTSGRALSARGEQYF. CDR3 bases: TGTGCCTGGAGTGTATGGACTAGCGGGAGAGCCCTCTCAGCTAGGGGCGAGCAGTACTTC.

The CDR3 reads CASSLSRGSTDTQYF. In nucleotides, the CDR3 is TGCGCCAGCAGCTTGTCTAGAGGGAGCACAGATACGCAGTATTTT. The J gene is TRBJ2-3, the V gene TRBV5-1, with TRBD2 as a possible D gene (5 bases). V gave up 1 base and J gave up 0 bases, with 9 bases separating them. Germline V gene sequence: CDR1 SGHRS, CDR2 YFSETQ. This CDR3 comprises 15 residues.